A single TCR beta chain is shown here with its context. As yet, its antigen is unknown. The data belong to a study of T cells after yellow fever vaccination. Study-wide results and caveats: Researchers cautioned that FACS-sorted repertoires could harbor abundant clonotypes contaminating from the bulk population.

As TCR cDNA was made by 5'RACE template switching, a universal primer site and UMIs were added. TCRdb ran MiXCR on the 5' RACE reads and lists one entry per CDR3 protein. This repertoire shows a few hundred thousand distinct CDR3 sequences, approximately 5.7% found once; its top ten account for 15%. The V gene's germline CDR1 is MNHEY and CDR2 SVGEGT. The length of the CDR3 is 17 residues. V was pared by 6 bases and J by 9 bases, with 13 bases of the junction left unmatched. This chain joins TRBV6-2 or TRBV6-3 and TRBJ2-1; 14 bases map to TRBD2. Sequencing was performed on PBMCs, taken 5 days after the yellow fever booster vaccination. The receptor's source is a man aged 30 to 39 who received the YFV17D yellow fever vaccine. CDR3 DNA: TGTGCCAGCAGGAGGACTAGCGGGAGGAGTATTTCAGTTGAGCAGTTCTTC. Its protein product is CASRRTSGRSISVEQFF.